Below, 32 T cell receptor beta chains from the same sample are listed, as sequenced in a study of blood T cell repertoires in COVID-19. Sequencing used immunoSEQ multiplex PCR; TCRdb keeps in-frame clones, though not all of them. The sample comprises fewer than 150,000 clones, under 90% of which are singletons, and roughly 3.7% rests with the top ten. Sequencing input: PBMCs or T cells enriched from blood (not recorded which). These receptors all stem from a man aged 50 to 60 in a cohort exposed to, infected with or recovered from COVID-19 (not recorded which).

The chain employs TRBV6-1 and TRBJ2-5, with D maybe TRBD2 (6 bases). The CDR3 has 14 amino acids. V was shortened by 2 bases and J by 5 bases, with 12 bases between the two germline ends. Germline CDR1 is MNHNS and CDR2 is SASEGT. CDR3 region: CASSEMAGGETQYF. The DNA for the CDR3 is TGTGCCAGCAGTGAAATGGCTGGAGGGGAGACCCAGTACTTC.

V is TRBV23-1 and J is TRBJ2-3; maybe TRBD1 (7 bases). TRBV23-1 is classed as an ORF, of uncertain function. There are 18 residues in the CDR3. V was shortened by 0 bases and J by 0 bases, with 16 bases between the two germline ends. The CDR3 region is CASSQSPSTGTSTDTQYF. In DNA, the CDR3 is TGCGCCAGCAGTCAATCGCCCTCGACAGGGACTAGCACAGATACGCAGTATTTT.

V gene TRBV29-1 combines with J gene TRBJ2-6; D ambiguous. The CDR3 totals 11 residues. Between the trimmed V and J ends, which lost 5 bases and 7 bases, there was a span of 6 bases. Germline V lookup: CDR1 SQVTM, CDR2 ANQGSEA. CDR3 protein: CSVILANVLTF. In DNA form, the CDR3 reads TGCAGCGTTATTCTTGCCAACGTCCTGACTTTC.

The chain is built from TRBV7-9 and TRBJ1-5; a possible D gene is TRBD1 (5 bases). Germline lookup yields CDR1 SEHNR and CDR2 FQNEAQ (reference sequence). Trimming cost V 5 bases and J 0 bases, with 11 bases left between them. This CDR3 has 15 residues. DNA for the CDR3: TGTGCCAGCAGCGCTAGGGGAAATAGCAATCAGCCCCAGCATTTT. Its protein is CASSARGNSNQPQHF.

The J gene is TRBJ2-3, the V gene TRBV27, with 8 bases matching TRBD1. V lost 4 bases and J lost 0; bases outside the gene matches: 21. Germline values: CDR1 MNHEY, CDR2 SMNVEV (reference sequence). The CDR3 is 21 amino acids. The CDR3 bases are TGTGCCAGCAGTTGGAGGGTCTCGGCGGGACAGGAACCCTCTAGCACAGATACGCAGTATTTT. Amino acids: CASSWRVSAGQEPSSTDTQYF.

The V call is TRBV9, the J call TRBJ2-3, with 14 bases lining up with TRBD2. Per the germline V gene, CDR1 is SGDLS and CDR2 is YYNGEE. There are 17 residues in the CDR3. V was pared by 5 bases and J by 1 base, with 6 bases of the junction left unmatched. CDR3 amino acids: CASSPRLAGGGTDTQYF. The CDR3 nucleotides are TGTGCCAGCAGTCCACGACTAGCGGGGGGGGGCACAGATACGCAGTATTTT. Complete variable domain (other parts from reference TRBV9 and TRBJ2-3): DSGVTQTPKHLITATGQRVTLRCSPRSGDLSVYWYQQSLDQGLQFLIQYYNGEERAKGNILERFSAQQFPDLHSELNLSSLELGDSALYFCASSPRLAGGGTDTQYFGPGTRLTVL.

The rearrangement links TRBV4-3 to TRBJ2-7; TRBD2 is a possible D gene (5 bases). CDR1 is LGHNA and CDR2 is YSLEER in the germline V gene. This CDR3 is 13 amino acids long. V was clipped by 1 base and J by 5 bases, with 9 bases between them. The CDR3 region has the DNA TGCGCCAGCAGCCAAGGAACTAGTAACGAGCAGTACTTC. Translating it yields CASSQGTSNEQYF.

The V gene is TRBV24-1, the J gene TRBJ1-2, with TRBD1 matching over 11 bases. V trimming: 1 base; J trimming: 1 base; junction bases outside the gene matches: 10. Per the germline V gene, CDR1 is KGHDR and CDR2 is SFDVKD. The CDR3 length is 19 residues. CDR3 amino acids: CATSDFGTGGYNLNYGYTF. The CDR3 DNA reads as TGTGCCACCAGTGATTTCGGGACAGGGGGATACAATCTTAACTATGGCTACACCTTC.

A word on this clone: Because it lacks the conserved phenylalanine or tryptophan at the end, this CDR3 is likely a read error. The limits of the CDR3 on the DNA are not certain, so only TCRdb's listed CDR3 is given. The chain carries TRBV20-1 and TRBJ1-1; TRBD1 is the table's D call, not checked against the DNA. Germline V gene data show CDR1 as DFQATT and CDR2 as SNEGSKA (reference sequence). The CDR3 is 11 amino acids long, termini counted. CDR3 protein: CSARDPGTFVR.

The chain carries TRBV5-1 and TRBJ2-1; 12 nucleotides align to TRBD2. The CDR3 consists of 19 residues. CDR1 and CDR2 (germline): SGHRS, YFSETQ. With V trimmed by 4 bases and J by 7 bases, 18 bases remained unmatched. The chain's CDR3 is CASSPRTSGMLMVGNEQFF. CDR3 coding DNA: TGCGCCAGCAGCCCCCGGACTAGCGGGATGCTGATGGTGGGGAATGAGCAGTTCTTC.

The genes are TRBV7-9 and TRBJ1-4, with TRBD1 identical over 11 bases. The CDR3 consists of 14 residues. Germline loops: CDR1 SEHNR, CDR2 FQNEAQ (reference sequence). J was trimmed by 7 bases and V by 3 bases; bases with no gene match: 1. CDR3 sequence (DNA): TGTGCCAGCAGCTTCGGGACAGGGGGTGAAAAACTGTTTTTT. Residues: CASSFGTGGEKLFF.

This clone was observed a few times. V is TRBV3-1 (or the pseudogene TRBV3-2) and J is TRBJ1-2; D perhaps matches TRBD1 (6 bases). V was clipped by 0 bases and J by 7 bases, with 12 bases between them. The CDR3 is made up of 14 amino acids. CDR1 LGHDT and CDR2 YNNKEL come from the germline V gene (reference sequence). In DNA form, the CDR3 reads TGTGCCAGCAGCCAAGATGGACAGTACTCTGGCTACACCTTC. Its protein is CASSQDGQYSGYTF.

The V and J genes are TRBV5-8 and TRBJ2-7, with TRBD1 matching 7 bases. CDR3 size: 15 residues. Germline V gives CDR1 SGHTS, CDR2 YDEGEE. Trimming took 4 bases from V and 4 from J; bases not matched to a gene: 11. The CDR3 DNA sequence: TGTGCCAGCAGCGTAGGGTGGGACAGAGCTTACGAGCAGTACTTC. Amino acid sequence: CASSVGWDRAYEQYF.

CDR3 nucleotide sequence: TGTGCCAGCAGTTCCCAACCGACGCTCAGACAAACTAATGAAAAACTGTTTTTT. Protein: CASSSQPTLRQTNEKLFF. The J gene is TRBJ1-4, the V gene TRBV6-2 or TRBV6-3; D remains ambiguous. The CDR3 consists of 18 residues. Trimming pared 4 bases from V and 1 base from J, leaving 19 bases between. Per the germline V gene, CDR1 is MNHEY and CDR2 is SVGEGT.

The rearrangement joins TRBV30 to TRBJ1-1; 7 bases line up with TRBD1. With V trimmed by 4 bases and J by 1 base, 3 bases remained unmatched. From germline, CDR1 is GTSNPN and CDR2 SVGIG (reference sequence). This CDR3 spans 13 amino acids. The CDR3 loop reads CAWNRQGNTEAFF. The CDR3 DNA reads TGTGCCTGGAACAGACAGGGGAACACTGAAGCTTTCTTT.

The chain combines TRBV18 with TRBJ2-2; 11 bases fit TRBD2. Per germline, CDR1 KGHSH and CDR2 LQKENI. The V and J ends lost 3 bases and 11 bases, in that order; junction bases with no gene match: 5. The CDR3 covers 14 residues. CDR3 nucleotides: TGTGCCAGCTCACCCCGTAGCGGGAGGGCCGAGCTGTTTTTT. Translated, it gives CASSPRSGRAELFF.

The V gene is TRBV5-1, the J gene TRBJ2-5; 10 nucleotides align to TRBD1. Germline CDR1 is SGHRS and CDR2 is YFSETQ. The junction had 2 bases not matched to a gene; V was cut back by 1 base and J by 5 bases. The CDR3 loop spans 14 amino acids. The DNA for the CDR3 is TGCGCCAGCAGCTTGTTGGGACAGGGGGAGACCCAGTACTTC. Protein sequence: CASSLLGQGETQYF.

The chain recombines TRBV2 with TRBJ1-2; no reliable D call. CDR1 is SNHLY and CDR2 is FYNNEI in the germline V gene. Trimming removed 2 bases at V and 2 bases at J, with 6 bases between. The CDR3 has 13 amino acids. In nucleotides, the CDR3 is TGTGCCAGCAGTGAAAAGAGAAACTATGGCTACACCTTC. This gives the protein CASSEKRNYGYTF.

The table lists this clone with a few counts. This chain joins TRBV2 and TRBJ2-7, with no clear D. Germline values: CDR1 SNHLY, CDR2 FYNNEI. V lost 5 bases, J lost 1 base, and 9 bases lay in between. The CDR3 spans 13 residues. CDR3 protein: CASSHTVSYEQYF. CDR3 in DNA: TGTGCCAGCAGTCACACCGTATCCTACGAGCAGTACTTC.

CDR3 bases: TGTGCCAGCAGCCAGAGTTCCAGGGTTGACACCGGGGAGCTGTTTTTT. As protein: CASSQSSRVDTGELFF. V and J are TRBV9 and TRBJ2-2, with D tentatively TRBD1 (5 bases). Germline CDR1 is SGDLS and CDR2 is YYNGEE. This CDR3 has 16 amino acids. V was cut by 4 bases and J by 3 bases, with 16 bases left in between.

The DNA of the CDR3 is TGTGCCAGCAGTGTTTCGGGGGGCGAGCAGTACTTC. Protein: CASSVSGGEQYF. This chain joins TRBV6-6 and TRBJ2-7; 7 bases are shared with TRBD2. The CDR3 loop spans 12 amino acids. Germline trimming cut 5 bases from V and 6 bases from J; bases unmatched to any gene: 4. From germline, CDR1 is MNHNY and CDR2 SVGAGI (reference sequence).

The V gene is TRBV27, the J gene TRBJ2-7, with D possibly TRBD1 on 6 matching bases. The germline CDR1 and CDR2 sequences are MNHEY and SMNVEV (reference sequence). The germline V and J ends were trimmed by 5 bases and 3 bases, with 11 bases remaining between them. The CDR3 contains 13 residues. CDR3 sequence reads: CASSPGTNYEQYF. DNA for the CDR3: TGTGCCAGCAGTCCCGGGACAAACTACGAGCAGTACTTC.

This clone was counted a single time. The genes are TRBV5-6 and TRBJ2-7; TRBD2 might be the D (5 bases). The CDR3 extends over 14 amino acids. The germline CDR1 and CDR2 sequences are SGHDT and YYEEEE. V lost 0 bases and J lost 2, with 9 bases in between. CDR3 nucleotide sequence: TGTGCCAGCAGCTTGGAGTCTAGCACCTACGAGCAGTACTTC. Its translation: CASSLESSTYEQYF.

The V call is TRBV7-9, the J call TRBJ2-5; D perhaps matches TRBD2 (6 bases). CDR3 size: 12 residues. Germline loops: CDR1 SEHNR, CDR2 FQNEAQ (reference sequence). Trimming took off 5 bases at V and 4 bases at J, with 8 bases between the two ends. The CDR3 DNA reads TGTGCCAGCAGCACACTAGCAGAGACCCAGTACTTC. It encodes CASSTLAETQYF. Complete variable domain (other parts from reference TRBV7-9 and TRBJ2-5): DTGVSQNPRHKITKRGQNVTFRCDPISEHNRLYWYRQTLGQGPEFLTYFQNEAQLEKSRLLSDRFSAERPKGSFSTLEIQRTEQGDSAMYLCASSTLAETQYFGPGTRLLVL.

The chain's CDR3 is CASSYGLQETQYF. CDR3 DNA: TGTGCCAGCAGCTACGGACTCCAAGAGACCCAGTACTTC. This sequence joins TRBV7-3 and TRBJ2-5, with a possible D match to TRBD2 (5 bases). The V end lost 4 bases, the J end lost 1 base, and 7 bases lay between the germline ends. This CDR3 comprises 13 residues. CDR1 SGHTA and CDR2 FQGTGA come from the germline V gene. The variable domain in full, with the rest retrieved from reference TRBV7-3 and TRBJ2-5, is GAGVSQTPSNKVTEKGKYVELRCDPISGHTALYWYRQSLGQGPEFLIYFQGTGAADDSGLPNDRFFAVRPEGSVSTLKIQRTERGDSAVYLCASSYGLQETQYFGPGTRLLVL.

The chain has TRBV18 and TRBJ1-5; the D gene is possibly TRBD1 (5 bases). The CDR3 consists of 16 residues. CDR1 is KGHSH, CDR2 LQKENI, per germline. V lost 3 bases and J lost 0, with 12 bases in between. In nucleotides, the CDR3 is TGTGCCAGCTCACCTTGGGGAGGGGCTAGCAATCAGCCCCAGCATTTT. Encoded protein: CASSPWGGASNQPQHF.

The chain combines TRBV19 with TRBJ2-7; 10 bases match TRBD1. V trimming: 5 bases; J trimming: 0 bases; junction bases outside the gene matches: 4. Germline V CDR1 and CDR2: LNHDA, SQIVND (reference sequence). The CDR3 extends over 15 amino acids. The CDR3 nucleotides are TGTGCCAGTAGTTTAGGGGACAGGGGCTCCTACGAGCAGTACTTC. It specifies CASSLGDRGSYEQYF.

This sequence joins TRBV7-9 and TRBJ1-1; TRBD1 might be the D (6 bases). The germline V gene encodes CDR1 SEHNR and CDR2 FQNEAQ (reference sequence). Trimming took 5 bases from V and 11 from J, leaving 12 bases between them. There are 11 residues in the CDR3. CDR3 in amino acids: CASSAPGVAFF. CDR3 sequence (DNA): TGTGCCAGCAGCGCCCCAGGGGTCGCTTTCTTT.

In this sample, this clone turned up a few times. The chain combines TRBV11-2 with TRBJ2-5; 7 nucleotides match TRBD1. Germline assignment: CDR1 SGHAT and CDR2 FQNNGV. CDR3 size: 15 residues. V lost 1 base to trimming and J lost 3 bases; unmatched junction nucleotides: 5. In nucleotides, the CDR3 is TGTGCCAGCAGCTTAGCTCCAGGGGGTAAAGAGACCCAGTACTTC. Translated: CASSLAPGGKETQYF.

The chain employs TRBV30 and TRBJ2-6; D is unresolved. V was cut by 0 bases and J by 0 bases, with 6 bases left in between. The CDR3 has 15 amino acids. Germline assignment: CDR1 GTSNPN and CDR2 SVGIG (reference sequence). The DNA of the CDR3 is TGTGCCTGGAGTGTACCCAGCTCTGGGGCCAACGTCCTGACTTTC. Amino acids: CAWSVPSSGANVLTF.

CDR3 bases: TGTGCCACCAGTGATCCGGGACAGGCACAAGAGACCCAGTACTTC. It is translated as CATSDPGQAQETQYF. The chain joins TRBV24-1 to TRBJ2-5; TRBD1 aligns across 8 bases. Germline V gene sequence: CDR1 KGHDR, CDR2 SFDVKD. The CDR3 extends over 15 amino acids. V shed 3 bases, J shed 2 bases, and the junction held 4 bases outside the gene matches.

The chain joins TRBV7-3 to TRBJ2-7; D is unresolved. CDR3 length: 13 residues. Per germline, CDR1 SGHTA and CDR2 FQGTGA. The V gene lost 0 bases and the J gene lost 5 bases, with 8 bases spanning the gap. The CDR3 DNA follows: TGTGCCAGCAGCTTAACAGAAAGCCACGAGCAGTACTTC. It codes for CASSLTESHEQYF.